The rows below give T cell receptor beta chains drawn from one sample of a study of blood T cell repertoires in COVID-19. The assay was immunoSEQ multiplex PCR, and TCRdb's table has in-frame clones only and misses some. The table includes 95,000 to 150,000 clones, 85% detected once. The sample consisted of peripheral blood. These receptor sequences come from a woman of 80 years or more with COVID-19, enrolled during active disease. The CDR3 runs from the conserved cysteine through the conserved F or W. The order of the fields is D gene, V gene, J gene, CDR3 DNA, CDR3 protein. The D gene is left open where the match is weak.

D gene: NA; V gene: TRBV25-1; J gene: TRBJ1-6; CDR3 DNA: TGTGCCAGCACGAACGGGGGGAATAATTCACCCCTCCACTTT; CDR3 protein: CASTNGGNNSPLHF
D gene: NA; V gene: TRBV28; J gene: TRBJ1-2; CDR3 DNA: TGTGCCAGCAAAGTCGGGATTAACTATGGCTACACCTTC; CDR3 protein: CASKVGINYGYTF
D gene: NA; V gene: TRBV4-1; J gene: TRBJ1-1; CDR3 DNA: TGCGCCAGCAGCCAAGAGCCGGGAATCGAGACTGAAGCTTTCTTT; CDR3 protein: CASSQEPGIETEAFF
D gene: NA; V gene: TRBV18; J gene: TRBJ2-2; CDR3 DNA: TGTGCCAGCTCGAGCATCGGGACATCGAACACCGGGGAGCTGTTTTTT; CDR3 protein: CASSSIGTSNTGELFF
D gene: NA; V gene: TRBV10-3; J gene: TRBJ1-2; CDR3 DNA: TGTGCCATCAGTGCCGCGGGGCCTGTCAACTATGGCTACACCTTC; CDR3 protein: CAISAAGPVNYGYTF
D gene: NA; V gene: TRBV28; J gene: TRBJ2-7; CDR3 DNA: TGTGCCAGCAGTGGAAAACTAGTCAAGGAGCAGTACTTC; CDR3 protein: CASSGKLVKEQYF
D gene: TRBD1; V gene: TRBV5-1; J gene: TRBJ1-3; CDR3 DNA: TGCGCCAGCAGGCCTCCGGGACAGGGGTCCGGAAACACCATATATTTT; CDR3 protein: CASRPPGQGSGNTIYF
D gene: NA; V gene: TRBV4-3; J gene: TRBJ1-4; CDR3 DNA: TGCGCCAGCAGCCAAGAACGCCAGGAAAATGAAAAACTGTTTTTT; CDR3 protein: CASSQERQENEKLFF
D gene: NA; V gene: TRBV10-1; J gene: TRBJ2-7; CDR3 DNA: TGCGCCAGCAGTGAGGCCAGGCTTCTACTCGAGCAGTACTTC; CDR3 protein: CASSEARLLLEQYF
D gene: NA; V gene: TRBV18; J gene: TRBJ2-3; CDR3 DNA: TGTGCCAGCTCACCACCCACAGGCACAGATACGCAGTATTTT; CDR3 protein: CASSPPTGTDTQYF
D gene: TRBD1; V gene: TRBV28; J gene: TRBJ1-5; CDR3 DNA: TGTGCCAGCAGCTCCGGGACAGGGGTCCCCAATCAGCCCCAGCATTTT; CDR3 protein: CASSSGTGVPNQPQHF
D gene: NA; V gene: TRBV5-1; J gene: TRBJ1-2; CDR3 DNA: TGCGCCAGCAGCTTGGAGGGTGGAGGTAACTATGGCTACACCTTC; CDR3 protein: CASSLEGGGNYGYTF
D gene: NA; V gene: TRBV7-2; J gene: TRBJ1-5; CDR3 DNA: TGTGCCAGCAGCTTAGGGGGCTCTCAGCCCCAGCATTTT; CDR3 protein: CASSLGGSQPQHF
D gene: NA; V gene: TRBV7-2; J gene: TRBJ2-2; CDR3 DNA: TGTGCCAGCAGCTTAGGATCGGGGACCGGGGAGCTGTTTTTT; CDR3 protein: CASSLGSGTGELFF
D gene: NA; V gene: TRBV18; J gene: TRBJ1-1; CDR3 DNA: TGTGCCAGCTCAGCACAGGGACATCTGAACACTGAAGCTTTCTTT; CDR3 protein: CASSAQGHLNTEAFF
D gene: NA; V gene: TRBV21-1; J gene: TRBJ2-7; CDR3 DNA: TGTGCCAGCAGCCCGACAGGGGCGATTCCCTCCTACGAGCAGTACTTC; CDR3 protein: CASSPTGAIPSYEQYF